This T cell receptor (beta chain) stems from a study of blood T cell repertoires in COVID-19. Turning to the study itself: COVID-19 samples from acute and convalescent phases originated in the United States, Italy and Spain.

Sequenced by immunoSEQ multiplex PCR; TCRdb stores in-frame clones only, minus some. The table includes about 120,000 clones, 80% detected once. V lost 6 bases and J 7 bases, leaving 18 bases between the germline ends. In germline, CDR1 is LNHDA, CDR2 SQIVND (reference sequence). This CDR3 contains 14 residues. This receptor was identified in a human donor in a cohort sampled during active COVID-19. The chain joins TRBV19 to TRBJ1-1; tentative D call: TRBD1 (5 bases). The sequencing sample was made of peripheral blood. As DNA, the CDR3 is TGTGCCAGTAGGTCGGACATAGGGGTCGGTGAAGCTTTCTTT. Encoded protein: CASRSDIGVGEAFF.